This T cell receptor (beta chain) was documented in a study of cytomegalovirus exposure and HLA in healthy donors. V was pared by 5 bases and J by 6 bases, with 22 bases of the junction left unmatched. The CDR3 runs to 20 residues. The germline gives CDR1 MDHEN, CDR2 SYDVKM. 13 Jbeta primers and 60 Vbeta primers were used for the PCR. Clones were sequenced by immunoSEQ multiplex PCR, and TCRdb holds only the in-frame ones, with some missing. Of about 190,000 clones detected, less than 85% appear once; the ten largest clones hold about 5%. The chain uses TRBV28 and TRBJ2-7; 13 bases are a match to TRBD2. The sequence came from a man aged 30 to 39 in good health and CMV-seropositive. Specimen: PBMCs. The CDR3 nucleotides read TGTGCCAGCAGTGGTCCTAGGGGTCAGTGGACTAGCGGGAGTCTCGGCGAGCAGTACTTC. Amino acid sequence: CASSGPRGQWTSGSLGEQYF.